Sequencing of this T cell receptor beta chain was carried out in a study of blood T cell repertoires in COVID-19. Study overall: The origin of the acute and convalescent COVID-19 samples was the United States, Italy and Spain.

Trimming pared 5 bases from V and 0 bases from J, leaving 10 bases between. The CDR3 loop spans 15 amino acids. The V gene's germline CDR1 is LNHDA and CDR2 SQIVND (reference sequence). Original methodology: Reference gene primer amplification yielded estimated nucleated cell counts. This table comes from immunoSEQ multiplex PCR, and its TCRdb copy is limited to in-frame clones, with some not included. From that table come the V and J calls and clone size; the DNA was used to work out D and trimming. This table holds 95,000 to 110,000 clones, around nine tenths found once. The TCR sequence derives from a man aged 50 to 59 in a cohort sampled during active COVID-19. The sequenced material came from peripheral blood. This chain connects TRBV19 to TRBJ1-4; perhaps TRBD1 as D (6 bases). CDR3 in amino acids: CASSRQAATNEKLFF. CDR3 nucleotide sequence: TGTGCCAGTAGTCGACAGGCTGCAACTAATGAAAAACTGTTTTTT.